This T cell receptor beta chain was profiled in a study of T-cell reconstitution after alpha-beta-depleted transplantation in children. Unique molecular identifiers were incorporated when the TCRbeta library was constructed. TCRdb re-analysed the PCR reads in MiXCR, keeping a single row per CDR3 protein. Among 200,000 to 250,000 distinct CDR3 sequences, about 11% were seen once, and the ten largest hold about 30%. Overall study results and limits: The origin of alpha-beta T cells about two months after transplant was reportedly several hundred expanded graft clones. In some patients, recipient T cells and intrathymic progenitors surviving conditioning explained high day-60 diversity. Among T cells one year after transplant, newly produced cells accounted for most counts and diversity.

As concerns this clonotype: The antigen remains undetermined.

The CDR3 runs 16 residues. Germline lookup yields CDR1 MNHEY and CDR2 SVGAGI. After removal of 5 bases from V and 2 bases from J, the junction contained 11 bases not matched to a gene. The material sequenced was PBMCs, taken before TCRalphabeta/CD19-depleted stem cell transplant. The TCR comes from a child younger than two with acute myeloid leukemia, due to receive a stem cell transplant. The chain has TRBV6-5 and TRBJ2-5; 7 bases are a match to TRBD2. CDR3 residues: CASSHGQAGLQETQYF. CDR3 in DNA: TGTGCCAGCAGTCACGGACAAGCGGGACTTCAAGAGACCCAGTACTTC.